This T cell receptor (beta chain) was captured by sequencing in a study of T-cell reconstitution after alpha-beta-depleted transplantation in children. Broader study findings: T-cell counts and diversity at one year post-transplant came mainly from newly produced T cells.

Unique molecular identifiers were incorporated when the TCRbeta library was constructed. Via MiXCR, TCRdb re-called the PCR reads, giving one row per CDR3 protein. The repertoire holds hundreds of thousands of distinct CDR3 sequences, with around 15% as singletons. Comment on this clonotype: Its matching antigen is unknown.

Germline V gene sequence: CDR1 SGHKS, CDR2 YYEKEE (reference sequence). V was trimmed by 2 bases and J by 8 bases, leaving 24 bases between them. CDR3 length: 17 amino acids. Sequencing was performed on PBMCs, mostly from graft donor cells, taken 360 days after TCRalphabeta/CD19-depleted stem cell transplant. The TCR was taken from a boy in the first two years of life who had a stem cell transplant for Wiskott-Aldrich syndrome, so the T cells may come from the graft donor. The chain employs TRBV5-5 and TRBJ2-3; D gene unclear. The CDR3 is CASSFPKTGLFRFTQYF. CDR3 nucleotides: TGTGCCAGCAGCTTCCCAAAAACCGGGTTATTCCGGTTTACGCAGTATTTT. Combining the CDR3 with reference TRBV5-5 and TRBJ2-3 gives the whole variable domain DAGVTQSPTHLIKTRGQQVTLRCSPISGHKSVSWYQQVLGQGPQFIFQYYEKEERGRGNFPDRFSARQFPNYSSELNVNALLLGDSALYLCASSFPKTGLFRFTQYFGPGTRLTVL.